A single sample is the source of the 24 T cell receptor beta chains below, sequenced in a study of beta chain features in type 1 diabetes. Points from the study as a whole: TCRB CDR3s from Type 1 diabetes patients were moderately but significantly shorter in all four CD4+ subsets.

Their specific antigens are unknown. What was sequenced were expressed TCRB transcripts, since all of the isolated RNA had been reverse transcribed. Assay used: immunoSEQ multiplex PCR; TCRdb lists only in-frame clones, some missing. Among roughly 230,000 clones, 11% were seen once, and the ten largest hold around 0.017%. The sequencing input was naive CD4+ T cells from blood. The receptor source for this set is a man aged 25-45 years with type 1 diabetes.

The table lists this clone with a few counts. The J gene is TRBJ1-1, the V gene TRBV5-1; D gene uncertain. The CDR3 length is 12 residues. Trimming took off 0 bases at V and 7 bases at J, with 7 bases between the two ends. Germline loops: CDR1 SGHRS, CDR2 YFSETQ. CDR3 region: CASSLDGREAFF. As DNA, the CDR3 is TGCGCCAGCAGCTTGGATGGGCGTGAAGCTTTCTTT.

In its sample, this clone was seen a few times. The chain links TRBV7-2 to TRBJ2-5; the D gene is possibly TRBD2 (5 bases). The CDR3 is 15 residues long. Germline loops: CDR1 SGHTA, CDR2 FQGNSA. The V end lost 1 base, the J end lost 1 base, and 10 bases lay between the germline ends. The CDR3 DNA sequence: TGTGCCAGCAGCTTAGTCTCGACTACCCAAGAGACCCAGTACTTC. Protein: CASSLVSTTQETQYF.

This clone was counted a few times. The chain couples TRBV4-3 to TRBJ1-5; 9 bases match TRBD1. V trimming: 0 bases; J trimming: 4 bases; junction bases outside the gene matches: 4. Germline V gene lookup returns CDR1 LGHNA and CDR2 YSLEER. This CDR3 has 16 amino acids. This chain's CDR3 is CASSQEGGQGNQPQHF. CDR3 nucleotides: TGCGCCAGCAGCCAAGAAGGTGGACAGGGGAATCAGCCCCAGCATTTT.

The chain's CDR3 is CASSLIAEGTEAFF. CDR3 nucleotide sequence: TGTGCCAGCAGCTTAATCGCAGAGGGCACTGAAGCTTTCTTT. The chain uses TRBV11-2 and TRBJ1-1; no reliable D call. V lost 2 bases and J 4 bases, leaving 11 bases between the germline ends. Germline CDR1 reads SGHAT; CDR2 reads FQNNGV. The CDR3 length is 14 residues.

The chain joins TRBV10-3 to TRBJ1-2; D gene ambiguous. CDR3 size: 14 residues. Trimming pared 6 bases from V and 7 bases from J, leaving 18 bases between. Looked up from germline, CDR1 is ENHRY and CDR2 is SYGVKD. The CDR3 protein is CAISPGPREGGYTF. The CDR3 DNA sequence: TGTGCCATCAGCCCCGGGCCCCGGGAGGGTGGCTACACCTTC.

The rearrangement joins TRBV19 to TRBJ2-1, with TRBD1 identical over 8 bases. Trimming removed 0 bases from V and 10 bases from J; junction bases left unmatched: 5. This CDR3 contains 14 residues. CDR1 is LNHDA, CDR2 SQIVND, per germline (reference sequence). CDR3 sequence: CASSIDRQGREQFF. For the CDR3, the DNA is TGTGCCAGTAGTATAGATAGACAGGGGCGGGAGCAGTTCTTC. Full variable domain (missing parts from reference TRBV19 and TRBJ2-1): DGGITQSPKYLFRKEGQNVTLSCEQNLNHDAMYWYRQDPGQGLRLIYYSQIVNDFQKGDIAEGYSVSREKKESFPLTVTSAQKNPTAFYLCASSIDRQGREQFFGPGTRLTVL.

This chain connects TRBV7-9 to TRBJ2-3; D not resolved. The germline V gene encodes CDR1 SEHNR and CDR2 FQNEAQ (reference sequence). The CDR3 has 13 amino acids. V shed 3 bases and J shed 4 bases, with 8 bases lying between them. This CDR3 is CASSFESADTQYF. The CDR3 region has the DNA TGTGCCAGCAGCTTCGAAAGCGCAGATACGCAGTATTTT. Together with reference TRBV7-9 and TRBJ2-3, the CDR3 gives the full variable domain: DTGVSQNPRHKITKRGQNVTFRCDPISEHNRLYWYRQTLGQGPEFLTYFQNEAQLEKSRLLSDRFSAERPKGSFSTLEIQRTEQGDSAMYLCASSFESADTQYFGPGTRLTVL.

This clone showed up just a few times. The chain combines TRBV9 with TRBJ1-2; 8 bases agree with TRBD1. J was trimmed by 5 bases and V by 2 bases; bases with no gene match: 5. This CDR3 comprises 14 residues. In germline, CDR1 is SGDLS, CDR2 YYNGEE. The CDR3 loop is CASSVDRGGYGYTF. The CDR3 DNA reads as TGTGCCAGCAGCGTCGACAGGGGCGGGTATGGCTACACCTTC.

This clone appeared a few times. This rearrangement joins TRBV2 to TRBJ2-1, with a possible D match to TRBD2 (6 bases). Germline V lookup: CDR1 SNHLY, CDR2 FYNNEI. The germline V and J ends were trimmed by 2 bases and 9 bases, with 17 bases remaining between them. This CDR3 spans 15 amino acids. CDR3 sequence reads: CASSELGLRVGEQFF. In nucleotides, the CDR3 is TGTGCCAGCAGTGAACTCGGACTAAGAGTAGGTGAGCAGTTCTTC.

This clone was seen only a few times. The chain joins TRBV7-9 to TRBJ1-3, with D tentatively TRBD1 (6 bases). The CDR3 runs to 13 residues. With 4 bases removed from V and 4 bases from J, the gap between germline ends came to 8 bases. Germline values: CDR1 SEHNR, CDR2 FQNEAQ (reference sequence). CDR3 bases: TGTGCCAGCAGCTATGGGGGCGGAAACACCATATATTTT. Its translation: CASSYGGGNTIYF.

This clone showed up just a few times. J is TRBJ1-6 and V is TRBV27, with 11 bases that match TRBD1. The CDR3 consists of 15 residues. Germline CDR1 and CDR2: MNHEY and SMNVEV (reference sequence). Unmatched junction bases numbered 8, after V lost 7 bases and J lost 9 bases. DNA of the CDR3: TGTGCCAGCACCTCAGGGACAGGGGGAGTTTCACCCCTCCACTTT. Amino acids: CASTSGTGGVSPLHF.

CDR3 sequence reads: CAISDRAAEQYF. The CDR3 DNA reads as TGTGCCATCAGTGACAGGGCAGCCGAGCAGTACTTC. The J gene is TRBJ2-7, the V gene TRBV10-3; TRBD1 might be the D (5 bases). Trimming shortened V by 3 bases and J by 6 bases, and 9 bases separated the two germline ends. CDR3 length: 12 residues. CDR1 is ENHRY and CDR2 is SYGVKD in the germline V gene.

The chain couples TRBV4-2 to TRBJ2-1; the D gene is possibly TRBD2 (5 bases). This CDR3 has 13 amino acids. From germline, CDR1 is LGHNA and CDR2 YNFKEQ. Trimming removed 2 bases at V and 8 bases at J, with 10 bases between. The CDR3, as DNA: TGTGCCAGCAGCCAAAGCCCGGGGTATGAGCAGTTCTTC. It translates to CASSQSPGYEQFF.

The rearrangement joins TRBV7-2 to TRBJ2-1; no definite D call. This CDR3 is 16 amino acids long. Germline values: CDR1 SGHTA, CDR2 FQGNSA. V was pared by 5 bases and J by 0 bases, with 14 bases between. The CDR3 protein is CASSPRAFFSYNEQFF. The DNA of the CDR3 is TGTGCCAGCAGCCCACGAGCGTTCTTCTCCTACAATGAGCAGTTCTTC.

V usage is TRBV28 and J usage is TRBJ1-5, with 8 bases identical to TRBD1. The junction had 10 bases not matched to a gene; V was cut back by 5 bases and J by 1 base. This CDR3 contains 17 residues. Germline CDR1 is MDHEN and CDR2 is SYDVKM. The CDR3 DNA reads as TGTGCCAGCAGTCCATACGGACAGGGAATGAGCAATCAGCCCCAGCATTTT. This encodes CASSPYGQGMSNQPQHF.

The rearrangement joins TRBV9 to TRBJ2-2; TRBD2 might be the D (6 bases). Germline V CDR1 and CDR2: SGDLS, YYNGEE. The CDR3 extends over 14 amino acids. The ends were cut back, 0 bases at V and 7 bases at J, with 10 bases in the middle. CDR3 DNA sequence: TGTGCCAGCAGCGTAGGGGGGGAAGGCGGGGAGCTGTTTTTT. The encoded protein is CASSVGGEGGELFF.

The chain carries TRBV15 and TRBJ2-2; D possibly corresponds to TRBD1 (6 bases). Between the trimmed V and J ends, which lost 3 bases and 6 bases, there was a span of 17 bases. This CDR3 is built from 16 residues. CDR1 and CDR2 (germline): LNHNV, YYDKDF (reference sequence). CDR3 protein: CATSSLGGYRAGELFF. CDR3 sequence (DNA): TGTGCCACCAGCAGTCTAGGGGGATACAGGGCCGGGGAGCTGTTTTTT.

This clone was found a few times. V and J are TRBV15 and TRBJ2-3; D perhaps matches TRBD1 (5 bases). Trimming cost V 0 bases and J 7 bases, with 17 bases left between them. This CDR3 comprises 16 residues. Germline lookup yields CDR1 LNHNV and CDR2 YYDKDF (reference sequence). The DNA of the CDR3 is TGTGCCACCAGCAGAGAGGTCGGAGACAGATTAAATACGCAGTATTTT. Amino acids: CATSREVGDRLNTQYF.

The chain employs TRBV19 and TRBJ1-6; perhaps TRBD1 as D (6 bases). The CDR3 is 15 amino acids. In germline, CDR1 is LNHDA, CDR2 SQIVND (reference sequence). V was trimmed by 3 bases and J by 13 bases, leaving 19 bases between them. Here the CDR3 reads CASSMGDTLRSPLHF. As DNA, the CDR3 is TGTGCCAGTAGTATGGGGGACACTCTGAGGTCCCCCCTCCACTTT.

This chain uses TRBV7-9 with TRBJ2-1; perhaps TRBD1 as D (6 bases). V dropped 5 bases and J dropped 12 bases, with 11 bases sitting between them. Germline V gene data show CDR1 as SEHNR and CDR2 as FQNEAQ (reference sequence). CDR3 size: 11 residues. CDR3 nucleotides: TGTGCCAGCAGCCCCTCCAGGGGGCAGTTCTTC. This encodes CASSPSRGQFF.

The V and J genes are TRBV7-2 and TRBJ2-2; the match to TRBD2 covers 7 bases. The germline V gene has CDR1 SGHTA and CDR2 FQGNSA. J lost 5 bases, V lost 3 bases, and 6 bases had no gene match. This CDR3 comprises 15 residues. This chain's CDR3 is CASSLRGSKTGELFF. The CDR3 DNA reads as TGTGCCAGCAGCTTGCGGGGGTCAAAGACCGGGGAGCTGTTTTTT. The full variable domain, in which reference TRBV7-2 and TRBJ2-2 provide the parts outside the CDR3, is GAGVSQSPSNKVTEKGKDVELRCDPISGHTALYWYRQSLGQGLEFLIYFQGNSAPDKSGLPSDRFSAERTGGSVSTLTIQRTQQEDSAVYLCASSLRGSKTGELFFGEGSRLTVL.

This clone was counted a few times. The rearrangement uses TRBV6-1 and TRBJ2-1, with D possibly matching TRBD2 (6 bases). The germline V gene has CDR1 MNHNS and CDR2 SASEGT. Trimming took 9 bases from V and 4 from J, leaving 16 bases between them. The CDR3 spans 14 residues. This CDR3 reads CASKGAGRYNEQFF. The CDR3, as DNA: TGTGCCAGTAAAGGGGCGGGGAGATACAATGAGCAGTTCTTC.

This clone was recorded a few times. This chain uses TRBV29-1 with TRBJ2-7; tentative D call: TRBD1 (5 bases). Trimming took off 5 bases at V and 5 bases at J, with 16 bases between the two ends. This CDR3 is 13 amino acids long. The germline V gene has CDR1 SQVTM and CDR2 ANQGSEA. The CDR3: CSVTTGVMHEQYF. The CDR3 nucleotides read TGCAGCGTTACAACAGGTGTTATGCACGAGCAGTACTTC.

This clone was picked up a small number of times. V is TRBV5-1 and J is TRBJ2-5; 8 bases are shared with TRBD1. The trim removed 2 bases at V and 4 bases at J, leaving 7 bases unmatched. Per the germline V gene, CDR1 is SGHRS and CDR2 is YFSETQ. The CDR3 extends over 15 amino acids. This CDR3 reads CASSFPGTGGETQYF. The DNA for the CDR3 is TGCGCCAGCAGCTTTCCCGGGACAGGTGGAGAGACCCAGTACTTC.